This T cell receptor (beta chain) derives from a study of OX40 agonist ivuxolimab in advanced cancers. The data were produced by immunoSEQ multiplex PCR, yet TCRdb's version contains in-frame clones alone and is incomplete. This table has 45,000 to 50,000 clones, about nine tenths appearing once. Sequencing was performed on CD4+ or CD8+ T cells sorted from blood, taken in a trial of the OX40 agonist ivuxolimab. The receptor's source is an adult with an advanced solid tumor such as melanoma, head and neck, liver or kidney cancer.

The DNA of the CDR3 is TGTGCAAGCACGGACAAGCCTAGCCCCGACGCTTACGAGCAGTACTTC. Translating gives CASTDKPSPDAYEQYF. The gene calls are TRBV12-2 and TRBJ2-7. TRBV12-2 corresponds to a pseudogene. This CDR3 is 16 amino acids long.